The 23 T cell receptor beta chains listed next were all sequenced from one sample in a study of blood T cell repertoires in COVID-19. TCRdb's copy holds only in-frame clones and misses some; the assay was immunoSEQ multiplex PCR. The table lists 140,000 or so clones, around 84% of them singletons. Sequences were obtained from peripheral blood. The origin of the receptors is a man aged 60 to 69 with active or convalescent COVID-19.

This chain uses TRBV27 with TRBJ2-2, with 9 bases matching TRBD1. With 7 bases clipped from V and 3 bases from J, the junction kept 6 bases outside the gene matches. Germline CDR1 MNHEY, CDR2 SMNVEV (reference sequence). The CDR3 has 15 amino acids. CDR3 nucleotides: TGTGCCAGCACGAACAGGGGGCAAGACACCGGGGAGCTGTTTTTT. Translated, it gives CASTNRGQDTGELFF.

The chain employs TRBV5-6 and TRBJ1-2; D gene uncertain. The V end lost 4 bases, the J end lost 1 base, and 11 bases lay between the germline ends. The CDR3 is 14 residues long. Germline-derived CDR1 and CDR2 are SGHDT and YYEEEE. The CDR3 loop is CASSPTEINYGYTF. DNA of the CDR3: TGTGCCAGCAGCCCGACTGAGATTAACTATGGCTACACCTTC.

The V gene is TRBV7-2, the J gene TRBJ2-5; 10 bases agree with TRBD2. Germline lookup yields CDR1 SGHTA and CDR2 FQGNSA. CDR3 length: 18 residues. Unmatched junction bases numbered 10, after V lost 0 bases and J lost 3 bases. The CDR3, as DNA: TGTGCCAGCAGCTTAGCTTATTTCGGGCTAGCGGGAGAAGAGACCCAGTACTTC. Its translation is CASSLAYFGLAGEETQYF.

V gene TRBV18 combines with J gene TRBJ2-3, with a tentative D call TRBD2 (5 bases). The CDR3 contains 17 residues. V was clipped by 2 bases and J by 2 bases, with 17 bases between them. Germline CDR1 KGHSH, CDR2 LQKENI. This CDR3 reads CASSPEVRAHTTDTQYF. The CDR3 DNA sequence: TGTGCCAGCTCACCAGAGGTGAGGGCCCACACCACAGATACGCAGTATTTT.

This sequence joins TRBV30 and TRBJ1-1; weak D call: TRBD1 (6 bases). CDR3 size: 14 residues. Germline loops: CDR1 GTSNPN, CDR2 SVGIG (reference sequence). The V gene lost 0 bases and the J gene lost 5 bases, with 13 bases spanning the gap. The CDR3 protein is CAWSVGAGTTEAFF. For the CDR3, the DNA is TGTGCCTGGAGTGTGGGGGCAGGGACAACTGAAGCTTTCTTT.

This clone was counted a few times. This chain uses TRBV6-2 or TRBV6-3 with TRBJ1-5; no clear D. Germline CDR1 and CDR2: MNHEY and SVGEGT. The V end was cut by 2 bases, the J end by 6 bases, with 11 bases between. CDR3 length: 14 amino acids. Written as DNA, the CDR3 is TGTGCCAGCAGTTACCCGGGAGACGGTCAGCCCCAGCATTTT. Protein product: CASSYPGDGQPQHF.

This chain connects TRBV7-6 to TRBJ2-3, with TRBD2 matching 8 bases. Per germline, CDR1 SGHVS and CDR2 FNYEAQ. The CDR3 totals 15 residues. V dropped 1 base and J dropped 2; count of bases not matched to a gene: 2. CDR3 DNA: TGTGCCAGCAGCTTAGGGGGACTAGACACAGATACGCAGTATTTT. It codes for CASSLGGLDTDTQYF.

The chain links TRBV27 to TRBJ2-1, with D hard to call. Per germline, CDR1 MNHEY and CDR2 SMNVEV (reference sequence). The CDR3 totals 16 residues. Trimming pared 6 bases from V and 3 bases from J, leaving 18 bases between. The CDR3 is CASSLPPTSSYNEQFF. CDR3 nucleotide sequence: TGTGCCAGCAGCCTACCGCCGACTTCCAGCTACAATGAGCAGTTCTTC.

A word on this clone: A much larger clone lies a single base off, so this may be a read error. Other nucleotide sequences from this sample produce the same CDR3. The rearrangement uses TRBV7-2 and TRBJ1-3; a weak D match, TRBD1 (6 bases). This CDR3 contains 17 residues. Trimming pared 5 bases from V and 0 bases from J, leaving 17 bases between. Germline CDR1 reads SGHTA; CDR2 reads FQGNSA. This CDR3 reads CASSPRTGPNSGNTIYF. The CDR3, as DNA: TGTGCCAGCAGCCCGAGAACAGGGCCCAACTCTGGAAACACCATATATTTT.

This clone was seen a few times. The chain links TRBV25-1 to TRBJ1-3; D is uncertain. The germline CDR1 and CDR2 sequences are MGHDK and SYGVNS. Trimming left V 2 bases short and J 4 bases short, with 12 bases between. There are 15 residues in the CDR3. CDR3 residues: CASSELGAAGNTIYF. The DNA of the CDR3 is TGTGCCAGCAGTGAACTTGGCGCAGCGGGAAACACCATATATTTT.

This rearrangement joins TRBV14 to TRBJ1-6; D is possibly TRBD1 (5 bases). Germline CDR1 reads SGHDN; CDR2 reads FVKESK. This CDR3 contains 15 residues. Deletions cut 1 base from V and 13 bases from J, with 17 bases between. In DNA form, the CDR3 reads TGTGCCAGCAGCCAAGTTGGGGGGTCAACTGTCCCCCTCCACTTT. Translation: CASSQVGGSTVPLHF. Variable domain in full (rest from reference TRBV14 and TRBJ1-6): EAGVTQFPSHSVIEKGQTVTLRCDPISGHDNLYWYRRVMGKEIKFLLHFVKESKQDESGMPNNRFLAERTGGTYSTLKVQPAELEDSGVYFCASSQVGGSTVPLHFGNGTRLTVT.

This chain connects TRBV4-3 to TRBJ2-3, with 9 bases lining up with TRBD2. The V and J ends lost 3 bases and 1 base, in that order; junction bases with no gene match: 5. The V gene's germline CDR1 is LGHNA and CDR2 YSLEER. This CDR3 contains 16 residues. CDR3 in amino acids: CASSQSGTSRTDTQYF. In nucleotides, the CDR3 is TGCGCCAGCAGCCAGTCGGGGACTAGCCGCACAGATACGCAGTATTTT.

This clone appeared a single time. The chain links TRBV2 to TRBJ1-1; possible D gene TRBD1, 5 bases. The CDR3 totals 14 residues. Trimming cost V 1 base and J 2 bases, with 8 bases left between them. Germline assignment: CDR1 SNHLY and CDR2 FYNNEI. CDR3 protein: CASSEGRVNTEAFF. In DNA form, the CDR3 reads TGTGCCAGCAGTGAAGGCAGGGTTAACACTGAAGCTTTCTTT.

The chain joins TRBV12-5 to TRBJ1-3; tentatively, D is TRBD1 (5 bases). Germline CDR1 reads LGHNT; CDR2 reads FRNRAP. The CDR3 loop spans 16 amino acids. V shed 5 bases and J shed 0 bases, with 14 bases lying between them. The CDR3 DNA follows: TGTGCTAGTGGTCAAACGACAGCCCGCTCTGGAAACACCATATATTTT. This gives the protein CASGQTTARSGNTIYF.

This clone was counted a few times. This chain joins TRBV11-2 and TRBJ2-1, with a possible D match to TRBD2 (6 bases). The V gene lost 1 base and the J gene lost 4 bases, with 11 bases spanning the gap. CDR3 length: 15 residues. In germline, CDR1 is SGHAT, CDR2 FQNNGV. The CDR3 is CASSLARGGYNEQFF. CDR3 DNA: TGTGCCAGCAGCTTAGCAAGAGGAGGGTACAATGAGCAGTTCTTC. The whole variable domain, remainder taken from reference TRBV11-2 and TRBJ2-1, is EAGVAQSPRYKIIEKRQSVAFWCNPISGHATLYWYQQILGQGPKLLIQFQNNGVVDDSQLPKDRFSAERLKGVDSTLKIQPAKLEDSAVYLCASSLARGGYNEQFFGPGTRLTVL.

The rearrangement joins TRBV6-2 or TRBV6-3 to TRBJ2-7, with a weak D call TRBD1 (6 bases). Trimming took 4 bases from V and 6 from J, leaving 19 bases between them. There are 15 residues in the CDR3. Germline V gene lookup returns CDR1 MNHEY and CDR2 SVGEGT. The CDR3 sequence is CASSSLDRGTSEQYF. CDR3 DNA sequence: TGTGCCAGCAGTTCTTTGGACAGAGGGACCTCCGAGCAGTACTTC.

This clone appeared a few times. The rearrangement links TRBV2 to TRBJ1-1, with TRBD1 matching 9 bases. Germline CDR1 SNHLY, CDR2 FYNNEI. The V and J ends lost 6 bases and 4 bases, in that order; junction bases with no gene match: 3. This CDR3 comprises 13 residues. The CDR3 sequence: CASRADRGTEAFF. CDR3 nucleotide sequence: TGTGCCAGCAGGGCGGACAGGGGCACTGAAGCTTTCTTT.

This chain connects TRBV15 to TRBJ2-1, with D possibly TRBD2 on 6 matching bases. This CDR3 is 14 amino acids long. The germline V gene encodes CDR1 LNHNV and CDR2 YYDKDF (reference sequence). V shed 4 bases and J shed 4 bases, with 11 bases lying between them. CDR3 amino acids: CATSIGGAYNEQFF. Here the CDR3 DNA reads TGTGCCACCAGCATCGGGGGAGCGTACAATGAGCAGTTCTTC.

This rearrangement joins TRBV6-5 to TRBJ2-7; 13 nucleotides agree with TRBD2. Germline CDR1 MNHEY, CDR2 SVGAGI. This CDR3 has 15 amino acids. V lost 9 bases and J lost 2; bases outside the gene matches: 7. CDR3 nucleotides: TGTGCCAGTAAAATGGGACTAGCGGGAACCTACGAGCAGTACGTC. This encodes CASKMGLAGTYEQYV.

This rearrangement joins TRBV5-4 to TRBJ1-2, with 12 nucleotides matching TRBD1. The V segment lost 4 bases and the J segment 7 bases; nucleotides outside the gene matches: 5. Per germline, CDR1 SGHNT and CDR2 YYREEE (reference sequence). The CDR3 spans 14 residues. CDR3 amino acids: CASSTPGQGAGYTF. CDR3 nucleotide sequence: TGTGCCAGCAGCACGCCGGGACAGGGGGCTGGCTACACCTTC.

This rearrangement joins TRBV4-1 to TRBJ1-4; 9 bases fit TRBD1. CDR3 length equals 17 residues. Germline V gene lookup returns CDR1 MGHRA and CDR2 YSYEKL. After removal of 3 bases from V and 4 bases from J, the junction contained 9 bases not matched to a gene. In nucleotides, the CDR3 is TGCGCCAGCAGCCATTCGCCGGGACAGGGATATAATGAAAAACTGTTTTTT. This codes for CASSHSPGQGYNEKLFF.

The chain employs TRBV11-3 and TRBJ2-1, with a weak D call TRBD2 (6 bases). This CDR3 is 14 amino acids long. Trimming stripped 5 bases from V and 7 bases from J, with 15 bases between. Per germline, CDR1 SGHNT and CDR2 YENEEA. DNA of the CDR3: TGTGCCAGCAGCAAGACTAGTCTAGGGAATGAGCAGTTCTTC. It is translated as CASSKTSLGNEQFF.

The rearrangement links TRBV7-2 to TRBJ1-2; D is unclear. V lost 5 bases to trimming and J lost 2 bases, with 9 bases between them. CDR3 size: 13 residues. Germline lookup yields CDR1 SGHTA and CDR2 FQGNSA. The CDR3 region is CASSPDKNYGYTF. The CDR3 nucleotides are TGTGCCAGCAGCCCAGATAAAAACTATGGCTACACCTTC.